This TCR beta chain comes out of a study of blood T cell repertoires in COVID-19. The CDR3 loop spans 16 amino acids. Trimming took 5 bases from V and 3 from J, leaving 18 bases between them. Germline values: CDR1 LNHDA, CDR2 SQIVND (reference sequence). Authors' processing steps: Scientists estimated how many nucleated cells there were by amplifying reference gene primers. Repertoires were generated with immunoSEQ multiplex PCR, while TCRdb's copy carries only in-frame clones and drops some. V, J and clone size are taken as reported in that table, and D and trimming were inferred from the DNA itself. Of 180,000 or so clones listed, about 88% are singletons. This clone came up once.

Sequencing input: peripheral blood. This sequence joins TRBV19 and TRBJ2-3; TRBD1 is a possible D gene (6 bases). The sequence derives from an elderly woman in a cohort sampled during active or convalescent COVID-19. DNA for the CDR3: TGTGCCAGTAGTCCACAGACAGGATCGGGGACAGATACGCAGTATTTT. Its protein product is CASSPQTGSGTDTQYF.